This TCR beta chain was found in a study of regulatory T cells in long-lasting Graves disease. Overall study results and limits: Comparison showed that persistent patients shared more public clonotypes (2,741) than new patients (966).

Time point meaning: persistent/refractory GD, antithyroid drugs over 5 years with positive TRAb. Extracted PBMC RNA gave rise to the TCR library. For TCR beta, libraries came from iRepertoire HTBI primers and Arm-PCR of CDR3 regions. From the multiplex PCR reads, TCRdb called clonotypes with MiXCR, one entry per CDR3 protein. The table shows some 330,000 distinct CDR3 sequences, with around 23% occurring only once. This clonotype was seen more than once but under ten times. Its antigen is as yet unknown. The CDR3 consists of 16 residues. Germline V gene lookup returns CDR1 LNHDA and CDR2 SQIVND (reference sequence). The V end lost 3 bases, the J end lost 5 bases, and 19 bases lay between the germline ends.

The chain combines TRBV19 with TRBJ2-5, with D tentatively TRBD2 (5 bases). This clonotype was obtained from a woman between 35 and 50 years old with Graves disease. Source: peripheral blood mononuclear cells (PBMCs), taken when the disease was refractory, from a patient treated with antithyroid drugs. The CDR3 region has the DNA TGTGCCAGTAGTATCGTCGCGGGCTTGGTGGGGGAGACCCAGTACTTC. This sequence encodes CASSIVAGLVGETQYF.